One sample yielded the 21 T cell receptor beta chains listed below, sequenced in a study of blood T cell repertoires in COVID-19. Repertoires were generated with immunoSEQ multiplex PCR, while TCRdb's copy carries only in-frame clones and drops some. The sample yields around 130,000 clones, roughly 79% seen once. Sequenced sample: peripheral blood. These receptors came from a man older than 75 with acute or convalescent COVID-19.

With respect to this clone: A junction end diverges from the germline sequence, so it may reflect a read error. The chain is built from TRBV29-1 and TRBJ1-1; 10 bases map to TRBD1. Per germline, CDR1 SQVTM and CDR2 ANQGSEA. This CDR3 is built from 13 residues. The CDR3 here is CSVSGQGNSEAFF. The CDR3 nucleotides read TGCAGCGTTTCGGGACAGGGGAACAGTGAAGCTTTCTTT.

The chain is built from TRBV5-1 and TRBJ2-5, with 7 bases fitting TRBD2. The V gene end was trimmed by 1 base and the J gene end by 5 bases; junction bases not matched to a gene: 8. Germline V gene data show CDR1 as SGHRS and CDR2 as YFSETQ. The CDR3 contains 15 residues. This CDR3 is CASSLLTSGEETQYF. Written as DNA, the CDR3 is TGCGCCAGCAGCTTGTTGACCAGCGGGGAGGAGACCCAGTACTTC.

The rearrangement joins TRBV2 to TRBJ2-1; D unclear. Germline lookup yields CDR1 SNHLY and CDR2 FYNNEI. The CDR3 contains 15 residues. Trimming took off 8 bases at V and 3 bases at J, with 17 bases between the two ends. The DNA for the CDR3 is TGTGCCAGCCAACGTGACACTCCCCTCTACAATGAGCAGTTCTTC. Its protein is CASQRDTPLYNEQFF.

The chain uses TRBV7-9 and TRBJ1-5; no firm D call. V lost 0 bases, J lost 4 bases, and 7 bases lay in between. Germline values: CDR1 SEHNR, CDR2 FQNEAQ (reference sequence). This CDR3 is 14 amino acids long. The CDR3 coding sequence is TGTGCCAGCAGCTTAGCCGCGGGAAATCAGCCCCAGCATTTT. Its translation is CASSLAAGNQPQHF.

Written as DNA, the CDR3 is TGTGCCAGCAGTTTATCGTGGGACACGACATACAATGAGCAGTTCTTC. Its protein product is CASSLSWDTTYNEQFF. The rearrangement links TRBV27 to TRBJ2-1; D might be TRBD1 (6 bases). Trimming removed 0 bases at V and 4 bases at J, with 13 bases between. Per the germline V gene, CDR1 is MNHEY and CDR2 is SMNVEV (reference sequence). There are 16 residues in the CDR3.

This clone was detected a few times. The chain has TRBV5-8 and TRBJ2-7; the D gene is possibly TRBD2 (6 bases). Trimming shortened V by 3 bases and J by 3 bases, and 13 bases separated the two germline ends. The CDR3 has 14 residues. CDR1 SGHTS and CDR2 YDEGEE come from the germline V gene. CDR3 sequence reads: CASSSLGGNYEQYF. CDR3 in DNA: TGTGCCAGCAGCTCGCTTGGCGGGAACTACGAGCAGTACTTC.

This rearrangement joins TRBV7-3 to TRBJ2-3; 16 positions match TRBD2. This CDR3 spans 20 amino acids. Germline V gene lookup returns CDR1 SGHTA and CDR2 FQGTGA. CDR3 sequence: CAAAECGTSGGGYPTDTQYF. DNA of the CDR3: TGTGCAGCAGCTGAATGTGGGACTAGCGGGGGGGGATACCCCACAGATACGCAGTATTTT.

The rearrangement links TRBV27 to TRBJ2-5; a weak D match, TRBD1 (5 bases). The CDR3 runs 14 residues. V was trimmed by 3 bases and J by 3 bases, leaving 11 bases between them. Germline CDR1 reads MNHEY; CDR2 reads SMNVEV (reference sequence). The CDR3 coding sequence is TGTGCCAGCAGTTTTCTGTCAGGGAAAGAGACCCAGTACTTC. Protein sequence: CASSFLSGKETQYF.

This clone occurred a few times. The V gene is TRBV7-2, the J gene TRBJ1-1; D not resolved. Germline lookup yields CDR1 SGHTA and CDR2 FQGNSA. Trimming removed 5 bases at V and 4 bases at J, with 23 bases between. The CDR3 consists of 17 residues. DNA of the CDR3: TGTGCCAGCAGCCCTCAGCAGGCCGGAATATCTCCCACTGAAGCTTTCTTT. Its translation is CASSPQQAGISPTEAFF. Together with reference TRBV7-2 and TRBJ1-1, the CDR3 gives the full variable domain: GAGVSQSPSNKVTEKGKDVELRCDPISGHTALYWYRQSLGQGLEFLIYFQGNSAPDKSGLPSDRFSAERTGGSVSTLTIQRTQQEDSAVYLCASSPQQAGISPTEAFFGQGTRLTVV.

This clone has at least ten counts. The rearrangement joins TRBV7-2 to TRBJ1-1, with 7 bases lining up with TRBD1. The CDR3 length is 14 residues. V shed 4 bases, J shed 3 bases, and the junction held 5 bases outside the gene matches. Per the germline V gene, CDR1 is SGHTA and CDR2 is FQGNSA. CDR3 protein: CASSSQGQDTEAFF. The CDR3 DNA is TGTGCCAGCAGCTCACAGGGGCAGGACACTGAAGCTTTCTTT.

This clone was detected a few times. The chain has TRBV5-5 and TRBJ1-2, with TRBD1 matching over 8 bases. From germline, CDR1 is SGHKS and CDR2 YYEKEE (reference sequence). With 4 bases clipped from V and 6 bases from J, the junction kept 5 bases outside the gene matches. This CDR3 is 13 amino acids long. DNA for the CDR3: TGTGCCAGCAGCCGGACAGGGCTGGATGGCTACACCTTC. Translating it yields CASSRTGLDGYTF.

The chain recombines TRBV20-1 with TRBJ2-3; tentatively, D is TRBD1 (5 bases). The V and J ends lost 3 bases and 6 bases respectively, with 16 bases between them. The CDR3 contains 14 residues. Germline V gene sequence: CDR1 DFQATT, CDR2 SNEGSKA (reference sequence). The DNA for the CDR3 is TGCAGTGCTAGTAGGACAAACCCTGGGGATACGCAGTATTTT. It codes for CSASRTNPGDTQYF.

The chain recombines TRBV5-6 with TRBJ2-3; TRBD2 agrees at 10 bases. There are 16 residues in the CDR3. With V trimmed by 3 bases and J by 4 bases, 8 bases remained unmatched. Germline values: CDR1 SGHDT, CDR2 YYEEEE. CDR3 nucleotides: TGTGCCAGCAGCTCTCCAGCGGGGGGGAGGGCAGATACGCAGTATTTT. It codes for CASSSPAGGRADTQYF.

J is TRBJ2-5 and V is TRBV9; 7 nucleotides line up with TRBD2. Per the germline V gene, CDR1 is SGDLS and CDR2 is YYNGEE. The CDR3 length is 16 residues. The junction had 8 bases not matched to a gene; V was cut back by 0 bases and J by 3 bases. As DNA, the CDR3 is TGTGCCAGCAGCGTAGGGGGAGGGACCCTGAAAGAGACCCAGTACTTC. This encodes CASSVGGGTLKETQYF.

This clone was picked up one time. The chain combines TRBV27 with TRBJ2-5, with 8 bases identical to TRBD2. V dropped 6 bases and J dropped 4; count of bases not matched to a gene: 7. The CDR3 loop spans 14 amino acids. The V gene's germline CDR1 is MNHEY and CDR2 SMNVEV (reference sequence). The CDR3, as DNA: TGTGCCAGCAGCCCCCTGACTAGCGTAGAGACCCAGTACTTC. Translation: CASSPLTSVETQYF.

V is TRBV24-1 and J is TRBJ2-1, with TRBD2 matching 11 bases. The V and J ends lost 6 bases and 8 bases, in that order; junction bases with no gene match: 8. Germline V gene sequence: CDR1 KGHDR, CDR2 SFDVKD. This CDR3 contains 15 residues. CDR3 coding DNA: TGTGCCACCAGTAGGGTTAGCGGGGGGGCCGATGAGCAGTTCTTC. The encoded protein is CATSRVSGGADEQFF.

This chain uses TRBV5-1 with TRBJ2-6, with TRBD1 as a possible D gene (5 bases). From germline, CDR1 is SGHRS and CDR2 YFSETQ. V was pared by 4 bases and J by 0 bases, with 8 bases between. The CDR3 runs to 15 residues. CDR3 nucleotide sequence: TGCGCCAGCAGCGTGACAGCCTCTGGGGCCAACGTCCTGACTTTC. This gives the protein CASSVTASGANVLTF.

The chain is built from TRBV3-1 (or the pseudogene TRBV3-2) and TRBJ1-2; 9 bases align to TRBD1. The junction had 6 bases not matched to a gene; V was cut back by 6 bases and J by 4 bases. This CDR3 has 14 residues. CDR1 and CDR2 from the germline V gene are LGHDT and YNNKEL (reference sequence). CDR3 in amino acids: CASSHRGRAYGYTF. DNA of the CDR3: TGTGCCAGCAGTCACAGGGGGCGCGCCTATGGCTACACCTTC.

Here the CDR3 DNA reads TGTGCCAGCAGCGTAGCTCCGGGGGGCGTCCAAGAGACCCAGTACTTC. It encodes CASSVAPGGVQETQYF. V and J are TRBV9 and TRBJ2-5; tentative D call: TRBD2 (7 bases). The CDR3 is 16 amino acids. Trimming pared 0 bases from V and 1 base from J, leaving 13 bases between. Germline values: CDR1 SGDLS, CDR2 YYNGEE.

This rearrangement joins TRBV19 to TRBJ1-5; perhaps TRBD1 as D (5 bases). CDR3 length equals 15 residues. Germline values: CDR1 LNHDA, CDR2 SQIVND (reference sequence). V lost 6 bases to trimming and J lost 2 bases, with 14 bases between them. CDR3 amino acids: CASRSDGQGNQPQHF. The CDR3 DNA reads TGTGCCAGTAGATCAGATGGACAAGGCAATCAGCCCCAGCATTTT. The variable domain in full, with the rest retrieved from reference TRBV19 and TRBJ1-5, is DGGITQSPKYLFRKEGQNVTLSCEQNLNHDAMYWYRQDPGQGLRLIYYSQIVNDFQKGDIAEGYSVSREKKESFPLTVTSAQKNPTAFYLCASRSDGQGNQPQHFGDGTRLSIL.

The DNA of the CDR3 is TGTGCCAGCATCCCGGAGACCGCACGGAACACTGAAGCTTTCTTT. Translating it yields CASIPETARNTEAFF. The chain links TRBV2 to TRBJ1-1; D gene uncertain. The germline V gene has CDR1 SNHLY and CDR2 FYNNEI. This CDR3 region has 15 residues. V lost 7 bases, J lost 1 base, and 16 bases lay in between.